One and the same sample provided the 2 T cell receptor beta chains below, sequenced in a study of control samples from healthy donors and cancer patients. The protocol was immunoSEQ multiplex PCR, while the TCRdb copy is restricted to in-frame clones and leaves out a portion. The sample records 76,000 or so clones, 89% being singletons. Sequencing input: PBMCs. These receptors all come from a woman aged 45 to 65 with colorectal cancer.

The gene calls are TRBV6-5 and TRBJ2-3; D is ambiguous. The CDR3 runs to 15 residues. V shed 8 bases and J shed 2 bases, with 17 bases lying between them. Germline lookup yields CDR1 MNHEY and CDR2 SVGAGI. The CDR3 sequence is CASGSTTTLTDTQYF. In nucleotides, the CDR3 is TGTGCCAGCGGTTCAACTACGACCCTCACAGATACGCAGTATTTT.

The chain combines TRBV5-4 with TRBJ2-3; 9 bases are a match to TRBD1. The CDR3 is 15 residues long. CDR1 and CDR2 (germline): SGHNT, YYREEE (reference sequence). After removal of 4 bases from V and 2 bases from J, the junction contained 5 bases not matched to a gene. CDR3 nucleotide sequence: TGTGCCAGCAGCCTCACAGGGGGCGTCACAGATACGCAGTATTTT. Translation gives CASSLTGGVTDTQYF.